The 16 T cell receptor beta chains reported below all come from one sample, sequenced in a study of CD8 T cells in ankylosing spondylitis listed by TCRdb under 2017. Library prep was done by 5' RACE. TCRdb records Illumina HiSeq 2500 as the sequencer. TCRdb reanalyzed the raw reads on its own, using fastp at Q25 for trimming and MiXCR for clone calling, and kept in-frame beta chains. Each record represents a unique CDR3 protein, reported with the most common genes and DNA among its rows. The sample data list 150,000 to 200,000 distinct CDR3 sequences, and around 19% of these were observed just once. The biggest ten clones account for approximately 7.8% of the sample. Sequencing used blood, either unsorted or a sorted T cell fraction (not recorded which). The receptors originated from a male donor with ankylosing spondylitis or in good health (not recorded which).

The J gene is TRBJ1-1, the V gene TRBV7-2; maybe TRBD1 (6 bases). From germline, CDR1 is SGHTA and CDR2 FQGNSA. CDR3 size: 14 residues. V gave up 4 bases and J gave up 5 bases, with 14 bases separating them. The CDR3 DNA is TGTGCCAGCAGCTCGCAGGGGAGCGGGACTGAAGCTTTCTTT. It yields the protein CASSSQGSGTEAFF.

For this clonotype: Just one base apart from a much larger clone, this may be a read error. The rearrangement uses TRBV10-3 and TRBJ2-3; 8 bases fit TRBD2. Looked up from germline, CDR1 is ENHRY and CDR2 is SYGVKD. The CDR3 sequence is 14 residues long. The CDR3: CAISPGTSADMQYF. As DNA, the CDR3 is TGTGCCATCAGCCCCGGGACTAGTGCAGATATGCAGTATTTT.

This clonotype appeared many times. DNA of the CDR3: TGTGCCAGCAGTTTAGTGGCCAGGTCCAACTATGGCTACACCTTC. Encoded protein: CASSLVARSNYGYTF. The V call is TRBV28, the J call TRBJ1-2; unclear D gene. The V end lost 2 bases, the J end lost 2 bases, and 12 bases lay between the germline ends. The length of the CDR3 is 15 residues. The germline CDR1 and CDR2 sequences are MDHEN and SYDVKM.

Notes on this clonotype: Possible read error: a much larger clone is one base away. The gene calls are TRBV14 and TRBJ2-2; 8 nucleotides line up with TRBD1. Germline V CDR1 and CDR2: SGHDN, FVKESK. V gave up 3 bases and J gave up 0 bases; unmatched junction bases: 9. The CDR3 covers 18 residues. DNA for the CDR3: TGTGCCAGCAGCCATCGACAGGGGAGTAGTACGAACACCGGGGAGCTGTTTTTT. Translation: CASSHRQGSSTNTGELFF.

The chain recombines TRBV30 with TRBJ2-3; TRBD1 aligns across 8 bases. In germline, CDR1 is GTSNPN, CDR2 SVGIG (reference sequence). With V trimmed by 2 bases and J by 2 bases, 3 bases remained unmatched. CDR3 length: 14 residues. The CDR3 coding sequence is TGTGCCTGGAGTCAGGACAGGGTCACAGATACGCAGTATTTT. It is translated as CAWSQDRVTDTQYF.

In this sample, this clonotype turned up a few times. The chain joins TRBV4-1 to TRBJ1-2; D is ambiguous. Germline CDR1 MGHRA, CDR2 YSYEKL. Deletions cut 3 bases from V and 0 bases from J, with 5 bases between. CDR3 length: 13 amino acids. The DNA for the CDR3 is TGCGCCAGCAGCCAGACGGCTAACTATGGCTACACCTTC. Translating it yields CASSQTANYGYTF.

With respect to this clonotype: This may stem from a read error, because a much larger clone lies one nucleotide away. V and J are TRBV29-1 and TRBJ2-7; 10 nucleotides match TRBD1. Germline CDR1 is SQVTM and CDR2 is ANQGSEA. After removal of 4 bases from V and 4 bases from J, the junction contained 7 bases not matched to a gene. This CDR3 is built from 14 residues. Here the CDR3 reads CSVGGTGVSYEQYF. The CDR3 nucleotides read TGCAGCGTTGGGGGGACAGGGGTGTCATACGAGCAGTACTTC.

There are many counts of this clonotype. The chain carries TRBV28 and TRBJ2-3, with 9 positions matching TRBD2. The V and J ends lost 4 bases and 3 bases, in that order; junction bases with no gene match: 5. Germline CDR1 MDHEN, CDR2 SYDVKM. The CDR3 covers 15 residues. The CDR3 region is CASSSLAGETDTQYF. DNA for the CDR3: TGTGCCAGCAGTTCCTTAGCGGGAGAAACAGATACGCAGTATTTT.

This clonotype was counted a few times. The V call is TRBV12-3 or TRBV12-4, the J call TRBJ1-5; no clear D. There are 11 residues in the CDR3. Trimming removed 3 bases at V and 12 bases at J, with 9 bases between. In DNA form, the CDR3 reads TGTGCCAGCAGTTTGGGCCAGAACCAGCATTTT. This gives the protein CASSLGQNQHF.

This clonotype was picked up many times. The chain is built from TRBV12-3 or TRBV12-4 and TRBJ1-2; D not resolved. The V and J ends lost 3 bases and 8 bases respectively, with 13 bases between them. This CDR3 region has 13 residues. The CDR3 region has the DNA TGTGCCAGCAGTTTCCGTCGGAACGGCGGCTACACCTTC. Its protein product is CASSFRRNGGYTF.

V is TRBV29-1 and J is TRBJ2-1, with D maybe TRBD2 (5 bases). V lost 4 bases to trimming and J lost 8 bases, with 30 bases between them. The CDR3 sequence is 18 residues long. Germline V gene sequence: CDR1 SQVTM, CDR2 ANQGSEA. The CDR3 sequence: CSVARITRERKYGDEQFF. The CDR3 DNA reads TGCAGCGTTGCCCGGATAACACGGGAACGGAAATATGGCGATGAGCAGTTCTTC.

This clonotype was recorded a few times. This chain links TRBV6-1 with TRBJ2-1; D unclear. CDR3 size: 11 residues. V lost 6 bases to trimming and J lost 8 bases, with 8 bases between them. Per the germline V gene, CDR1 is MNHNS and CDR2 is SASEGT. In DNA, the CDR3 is TGTGCCAGCAGCGAGATCTATGAGCAGTTCTTC. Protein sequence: CASSEIYEQFF.

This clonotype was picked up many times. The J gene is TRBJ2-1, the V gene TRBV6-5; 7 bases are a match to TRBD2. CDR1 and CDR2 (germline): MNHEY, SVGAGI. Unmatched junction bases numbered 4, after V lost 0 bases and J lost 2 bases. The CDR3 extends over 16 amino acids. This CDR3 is CASSYSPSGTYNEQFF. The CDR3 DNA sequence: TGTGCCAGCAGTTACTCGCCTAGCGGTACCTACAATGAGCAGTTCTTC.

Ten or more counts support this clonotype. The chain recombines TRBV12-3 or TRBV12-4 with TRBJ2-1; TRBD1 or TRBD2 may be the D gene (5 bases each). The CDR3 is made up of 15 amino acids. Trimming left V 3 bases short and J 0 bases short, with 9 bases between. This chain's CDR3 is CASSLAGSSYNEQFF. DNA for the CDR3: TGTGCCAGCAGTTTGGCAGGGAGCTCCTACAATGAGCAGTTCTTC.

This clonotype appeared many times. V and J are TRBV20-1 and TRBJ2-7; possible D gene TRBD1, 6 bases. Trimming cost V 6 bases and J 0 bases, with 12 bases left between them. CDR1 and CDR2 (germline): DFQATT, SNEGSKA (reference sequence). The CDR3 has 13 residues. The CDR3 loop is CSADRSYSYEQYF. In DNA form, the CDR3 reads TGCAGTGCCGACAGGAGCTACTCCTACGAGCAGTACTTC.

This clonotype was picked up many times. The CDR3 DNA reads as TGTGCCATCAGGGGACAGGGGGATAATGAAAAACTGTTTTTT. Translated, it gives CAIRGQGDNEKLFF. The chain employs TRBV10-3 and TRBJ1-4, with 11 positions matching TRBD1. The germline V gene encodes CDR1 ENHRY and CDR2 SYGVKD. The CDR3 totals 14 residues. V was clipped by 6 bases and J by 4 bases; unmatched bases: 1.